The clone carrying this T cell receptor (beta chain) was observed many times. Antigen unknown. The data belong to a study of early T cells in non-severe SARS-CoV-2 infection. Across the study: Bulk RNA from unsorted whole blood was sequenced; chains were unpaired. Regarding the study as a whole: CD4 and private specificities were missed by VDJdb matching, which favored anti-spike CD8 responses.

Individual cDNA molecules received unique molecular identifiers during library preparation. MiXCR, run by TCRdb on the 5' RACE reads, gives a single entry per CDR3 protein. Among 40,000 to 50,000 distinct CDR3 sequences listed, roughly 7.1% were seen once. CDR1 is MGHRA and CDR2 is YSYEKL in the germline V gene. The CDR3 length is 13 residues. Trimming removed 0 bases from V and 7 bases from J, with 10 bases in between. The material sequenced was whole blood. V and J are TRBV4-1 and TRBJ2-7; D ambiguous. This TCR was recovered from an adult who was a healthcare worker with PCR-confirmed SARS-CoV-2 infection or an uninfected control (not recorded which). The CDR3 nucleotides read TGCGCCAGCAGCCAAGAGGGGTGGACGGAGCAGTACTTC. Its translation: CASSQEGWTEQYF.